This T cell receptor (beta chain) was recovered during a study of T cell responses to AZD1222 COVID-19 vaccine (dated by TCRdb to 2020 to 2022). Regarding the research as a whole: TCR sequencing was performed for roughly 250 trial participants, of whom around 200 were given two doses of AZD1222 and some 26 were given two doses of MenACWY control vaccine. Enrollment into the trials was organized by age into subgroups of 18-55, 56-69 and 70-plus years, and those subgroups contained around 150, 28 and 57 TCR-sequenced participants, respectively.

About this clone: Its binding antigen is unknown. No base quality information exists; no much larger clone differs at one position.

Taken from cysteine to phenylalanine, the CDR3 has 13 residues. Only the CDR3 region is kept as DNA, spanning 39 bases read in frame from base 1. V is reduced by 2 bases and J by 1 base, leaving a spacing of 6 bases between them. From a lookup of the germline V gene, CDR1 and CDR2 are MDHEN and SYDVKM. What the time point label conveys for this sample: about 28 days (+/-7) after the second vaccine dose. AZD1222 recipients given second doses at about 4 weeks or at about 12 weeks were pooled, since spike-specific TCR depth and breadth were not found to differ between the two schedules. Vaccinee samples came from UK trials COV001 and COV002, including a single-blind randomized controlled phase 2/3 trial of AZD1222 (ChAdOx1 nCoV-19) in healthy adults. For TCRbeta chain sequencing, PBMC samples from trial participants were taken at day 0 and at day 28 after the second dose. What the research found in general, with its limitations: Epitopes outside the regions mutated in the B.1.351 and B.1.1.7 variants were reportedly recognized by nearly half of the unique spike-specific TCRs. In the small 56-69-year group, the increase in depth fell short of significance, most likely because of low power. Because no day 14 peak-response samples were available, repertoires were characterized only after the peak T cell response. The vaccine-associated CD4 TCRs covered the entire spike protein, and the dominant responses fell in regions 160-218 and 743-854. Most participants were white British and females outnumbered males, and the authors suggested that clonal diversity may have been underestimated. Conclusions about previously exposed vaccinees are limited because only a handful of AZD1222 recipients were SARS-CoV-2 seropositive at baseline. After two AZD1222 doses, spike-specific TCR breadth and depth were significantly higher than at day 0 and than in MenACWY recipients.

The CDR3 regions of human TCRbeta chains were analyzed by immunosequencing. In the source study's methods: Repertoire TCRs were matched against a reference library of SARS-CoV-2-specific TCRs generated with the MIRA antigen-specificity platform. Breadth was defined as the fraction of unique TCRs that were SARS-CoV-2-associated. Depth was defined as the fraction of total T cells that were SARS-CoV-2-associated. Using the MIRA data, each spike-specific TCR was assigned both to the spike region to which the TCR was reactive and to a CD4 or CD8 class. Log10-transformed breadth and depth values were compared by one-way ANOVA with Sidak's multiple comparisons tests. The table was pulled from immuneACCESS by TCRdb, which kept in-frame rearrangements only. Such tables lose some clones; where checked, under half of the loss comes from unresolved V genes, and the rest has no known cause. V, J and clone size derive from that table, while D and trimming were established from the DNA sequence. A total of about 150,000 clones appear in this sample, around 87% of them only once. The top ten clones comprise roughly a tenth of the sample.

The material sequenced was peripheral blood, taken 28 days after the second AZD1222 dose. The sequence was obtained from an adult who received the AZD1222 COVID-19 vaccine. The sequence is built from TRBV28 and TRBJ2-7, with the D segment identity uncertain. The CDR3 protein sequence reads: CASSLPRSYEQYF. Read as DNA, the sequence is TGTGCCAGCAGTTTACCTAGATCCTACGAGCAGTACTTC. Reference TRBV28 and TRBJ2-7 genes cover what lies past the CDR3, so the full variable domain is DVKVTQSSRYLVKRTGEKVFLECVQDMDHENMFWYRQDPGLGLRLIYFSYDVKMKEKGDIPEGYSVSREKKERFSLILESASTNQTSMYLCASSLPRSYEQYFGPGTRLTVT.